The 18 T cell receptor beta chains below were found in one sample sequenced in a study of graft-versus-host responses after intestinal transplantation. The repertoire was sequenced with immunoSEQ multiplex PCR; TCRdb's copy has only in-frame clones and lacks some. Of 30,000 to 40,000 clones in the sample, over 80% were seen once. The source was PBMCs, collected 1,000 to 1,200 days after transplant. These receptors all come from a human patient who received an intestinal transplant, so some T cells may come from the graft donor.

CDR3 DNA sequence: TGTGCCAGCAGCAACCGACTAGCGGGAGTAGAGACCCAGTACTTC. Amino acids: CASSNRLAGVETQYF. The V call is TRBV6-6, the J call TRBJ2-5; 12 bases are shared with TRBD2. V trimming: 6 bases; J trimming: 4 bases; junction bases outside the gene matches: 6. Germline lookup yields CDR1 MNHNY and CDR2 SVGAGI (reference sequence). The CDR3 sequence is 15 residues long.

This clone was detected only once. The rearrangement uses TRBV9 and TRBJ2-1; 8 nucleotides line up with TRBD1. Looked up from germline, CDR1 is SGDLS and CDR2 is YYNGEE. CDR3 length equals 18 residues. Trimming cost V 4 bases and J 4 bases; bases outside gene matches: 16. The CDR3 nucleotides are TGTGCCAGCAGCCCCCACCTTTGGGGACAGGTCGCTTACAATGAGCAGTTCTTC. Amino acid sequence: CASSPHLWGQVAYNEQFF.

This clone was seen only once. This chain joins TRBV6-5 and TRBJ1-3; 7 bases map to TRBD1. Trimming at V came to 7 bases and at J to 6 bases, leaving 6 bases not matched to a gene. From germline, CDR1 is MNHEY and CDR2 SVGAGI. The CDR3 is made up of 13 amino acids. The CDR3 DNA reads TGTGCCAGCAAGTCAGGGGGAACAAACACCATATATTTT. Translated, it gives CASKSGGTNTIYF.

This chain joins TRBV7-3 and TRBJ2-1, with 8 bases aligning to TRBD2. V was pared by 1 base and J by 5 bases, with 13 bases of the junction left unmatched. This CDR3 is built from 18 residues. Per the germline V gene, CDR1 is SGHTA and CDR2 is FQGTGA. This CDR3 is CASSLIGPSGYWDNEQFF. CDR3 nucleotide sequence: TGTGCCAGCAGCTTAATTGGGCCTAGCGGGTATTGGGACAATGAGCAGTTCTTC.

The V call is TRBV27, the J call TRBJ1-4; no clear D gene. CDR3 length: 13 residues. Germline V gives CDR1 MNHEY, CDR2 SMNVEV (reference sequence). Trimming took 8 bases from V and 10 from J, leaving 17 bases between them. The CDR3 bases are TGTGCCAGCGGGCCCCCCGATTCGGTAAAACTGTTTTTT. It specifies CASGPPDSVKLFF.

The V call is TRBV27, the J call TRBJ2-7; no definite D call. Germline CDR1 MNHEY, CDR2 SMNVEV (reference sequence). Trimming left V 6 bases short and J 1 base short, with 10 bases between. There are 13 residues in the CDR3. CDR3 in amino acids: CASRTAASYEQYF. CDR3 nucleotide sequence: TGTGCCAGCAGAACAGCAGCATCCTACGAGCAGTACTTC.

The chain is built from TRBV21-1 and TRBJ1-1. TRBV21-1 is listed as a pseudogene. This CDR3 comprises 13 residues. The CDR3 DNA is TGTGCCAGCCCCTCGGGGGAGAACACTGAAGCTTTCTTT. It translates to CASPSGENTEAFF.

The chain joins TRBV27 to TRBJ1-6; the match to TRBD1 covers 7 bases. This CDR3 contains 15 residues. Losses at the gene ends were 5 bases for V and 5 bases for J; bases not matched to a gene: 6. From germline, CDR1 is MNHEY and CDR2 SMNVEV (reference sequence). Here the CDR3 DNA reads TGTGCCAGCAGTGAACAGGGGCCAAATAATTCACCCCTCCACTTT. It translates to CASSEQGPNNSPLHF.

The chain carries TRBV7-9 and TRBJ1-1; D is unresolved. Trimming shortened V by 5 bases and J by 5 bases, and 18 bases separated the two germline ends. The CDR3 consists of 15 residues. Germline CDR1 SEHNR, CDR2 FQNEAQ (reference sequence). CDR3 sequence (DNA): TGTGCCAGCAGCCCTGCCGAAGGTTTTTGGACTGAAGCTTTCTTT. It specifies CASSPAEGFWTEAFF.

The V gene is TRBV9, the J gene TRBJ1-4; tentative D call: TRBD1 (6 bases). In germline, CDR1 is SGDLS, CDR2 YYNGEE. The CDR3 extends over 16 amino acids. The V and J ends lost 0 bases and 7 bases respectively, with 16 bases between them. The CDR3 DNA reads as TGTGCCAGCAGCGTAGGGGATTGGGGGGCTCCTGAAAAACTGTTTTTT. Its translation is CASSVGDWGAPEKLFF.

The V gene is TRBV27, the J gene TRBJ2-3; D gene unclear. This CDR3 spans 13 amino acids. Per the germline V gene, CDR1 is MNHEY and CDR2 is SMNVEV (reference sequence). Trimming stripped 3 bases from V and 8 bases from J, with 12 bases between. CDR3 in DNA: TGTGCCAGCAGTTTTAGTAATCGGGCTACGCAGTATTTT. Its translation is CASSFSNRATQYF.

Comments on this clone: The CDR3 end shows no conserved phenylalanine or tryptophan, and so a read error is likely. CDR3: CAWSVDRSRQPQHL. CDR3 bases: TGTGCCTGGAGTGTAGACAGGTCGAGGCAGCCCCAGCATCTT. The rearrangement uses TRBV30 and TRBJ1-5; TRBD1 might be the D (6 bases). Germline values: CDR1 GTSNPN, CDR2 SVGIG (reference sequence). This CDR3 comprises 14 residues. The V gene lost 0 bases and the J gene lost 7 bases, with 13 bases spanning the gap.

V is TRBV9 and J is TRBJ2-2; 8 bases agree with TRBD1. CDR1 is SGDLS, CDR2 YYNGEE, per germline. This CDR3 region has 17 residues. J was trimmed by 0 bases and V by 3 bases; bases with no gene match: 7. The CDR3 here is CASSGNRGTANTGELFF. The CDR3 DNA is TGTGCCAGCAGCGGGAACAGGGGGACCGCGAACACCGGGGAGCTGTTTTTT. Full variable domain (missing parts from reference TRBV9 and TRBJ2-2): DSGVTQTPKHLITATGQRVTLRCSPRSGDLSVYWYQQSLDQGLQFLIQYYNGEERAKGNILERFSAQQFPDLHSELNLSSLELGDSALYFCASSGNRGTANTGELFFGEGSRLTVL.

Points on this clone: Relative to the germline gene, one junction end is altered; a read error may explain this. The V and J genes are TRBV7-7 and TRBJ2-5; 12 nucleotides align to TRBD1. The length of the CDR3 is 15 residues. Germline V gene data show CDR1 as SSHAT and CDR2 as FNYEAQ (reference sequence). In DNA form, the CDR3 reads TGTGCTAGCAGCCAGGGACAGGGGGCTCGAGAGACCCAGTACTTC. It specifies CASSQGQGARETQYF.

The chain links TRBV30 to TRBJ1-6; 8 bases align to TRBD1. Per the germline V gene, CDR1 is GTSNPN and CDR2 is SVGIG (reference sequence). J lost 10 bases, V lost 0 bases, and 2 bases had no gene match. This CDR3 is 13 amino acids long. The DNA for the CDR3 is TGTGCCTGGAGTGTTGACAGGGGATCACCCCTCCACTTT. This encodes CAWSVDRGSPLHF.

The chain employs TRBV27 and TRBJ2-7; no reliable D call. V lost 2 bases, J lost 4 bases, and 12 bases lay in between. The CDR3 runs to 14 residues. Germline CDR1 MNHEY, CDR2 SMNVEV (reference sequence). This CDR3 is CASSLKGFGYEQYF. CDR3 DNA: TGTGCCAGCAGTTTAAAAGGGTTTGGGTACGAGCAGTACTTC.

The rearrangement uses TRBV6-5 and TRBJ1-5, with D possibly matching TRBD1 (5 bases). Germline V lookup: CDR1 MNHEY, CDR2 SVGAGI. This CDR3 contains 15 residues. With 6 bases removed from V and 1 base from J, the gap between germline ends came to 13 bases. Written as DNA, the CDR3 is TGTGCCAGCAGGGGAGCCGAGGGGAGCAATCAGCCCCAGCATTTT. Its translation: CASRGAEGSNQPQHF.

J is TRBJ2-3 and V is TRBV6-4; D may be TRBD1 (6 bases). CDR1 and CDR2 from the germline V gene are MRHNA and SNTAGT. Trimming took off 2 bases at V and 2 bases at J, with 8 bases between the two ends. The CDR3 consists of 14 residues. CDR3 DNA: TGTGCCAGCAGTGACGGGGGACACACAGATACGCAGTATTTT. Its translation: CASSDGGHTDTQYF.